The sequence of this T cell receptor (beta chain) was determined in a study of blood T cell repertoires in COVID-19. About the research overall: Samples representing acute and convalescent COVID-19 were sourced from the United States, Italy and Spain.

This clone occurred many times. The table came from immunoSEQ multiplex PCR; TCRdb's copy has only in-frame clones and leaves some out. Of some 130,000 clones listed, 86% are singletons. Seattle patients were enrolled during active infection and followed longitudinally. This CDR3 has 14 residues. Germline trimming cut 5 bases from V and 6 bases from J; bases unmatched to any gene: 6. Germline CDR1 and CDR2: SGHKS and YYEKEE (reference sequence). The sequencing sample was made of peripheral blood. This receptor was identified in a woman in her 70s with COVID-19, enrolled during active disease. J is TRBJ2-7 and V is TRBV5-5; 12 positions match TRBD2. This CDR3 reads CASSLAGGPVEQYF. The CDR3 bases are TGTGCCAGCAGTCTAGCGGGGGGGCCGGTCGAGCAGTACTTC.